This T cell receptor (beta chain) originates from a study of OX40 agonist ivuxolimab in advanced cancers. The study's findings and limits: Certain nonresponding patients likewise had low normalized T-cell clonal expansion.

Assay: immunoSEQ multiplex PCR; the TCRdb copy retains only in-frame clones and omits some. The table lists approximately 62,000 clones, 80% to 95% of them singletons. Points on this clone: No antigen is known for it.

CDR3 length: 13 residues. Germline-derived CDR1 and CDR2 are SGHAT and FQNNGV. Deletions cut 2 bases from V and 3 bases from J, with 7 bases between. The receptor comes from an adult with an advanced solid tumor such as melanoma, head and neck, liver or kidney cancer. Sequenced here: CD4+ or CD8+ T cells sorted from blood, sampled in a trial of the OX40 agonist ivuxolimab. The chain carries TRBV11-2 and TRBJ2-5, with a tentative D call TRBD2 (5 bases). The CDR3 spells CASSLRGKETQYF. The CDR3 nucleotides read TGTGCCAGCAGCTTACGGGGAAAAGAGACCCAGTACTTC.